Reported below is one T cell receptor (beta chain). This clone was detected only a few times. Its antigen is unknown. Nothing much larger sits one base from this clone, and base qualities are not available. Each collaborating institution followed its own protocols to collect whole blood in K2EDTA tubes. Collaborator samples were shipped for TCRbeta analysis as frozen whole blood, isolated PBMCs, or DNA extracted from either sample type. The germline V gene provides CDR1 SGHRS and CDR2 YFSETQ. There are 15 amino acids in the CDR3, from cysteine to phenylalanine inclusive. Just CDR3 DNA is preserved here, 45 bases in frame from base 1. V gives up 3 bases and J gives up 2 bases, and the segment between their germline ends measures 15 bases. The sample originates from a study of blood T cell repertoires in COVID-19 (dated by TCRdb to the early 2020s). As for the study more broadly: Samples covering the acute and convalescent phases of COVID-19 were provided by collaborators in the United States, Italy and Spain. The prospective study material was composed of cDNA or gDNA derived from T cells, B-cell-depleted T cells, or PBMCs. Subjects who had been exposed to COVID-19, were actively infected with it, or had recovered from it provided the deeply sampled blood TCRbeta repertoires that made up the dataset. The repertoires were released in a freely available public database intended as a resource for research on the immune response to SARS-CoV-2. The samples were drawn from two sources: the first 160 participants of the ongoing ImmuneRACE study, and 1,200 or so subjects contributed by 6 global collaborators. A de-identified subject ID, COVID-19 status, age in years and sex were almost always included in the sample metadata. Where available, HLA class I and class II types were taken from metadata supplied by the sample provider and were not determined by assay-based typing.

Overall study results and their limits: The quantity of clinical and demographic metadata differed by source and by participant and was supplied without curation.

TCRbeta CDR3 regions were amplified from genomic DNA using the immunoSEQ Assay, a bias-controlled multiplex PCR. The paper's processing steps were these. The number of nucleated cells in each sample was estimated from the amplification of reference gene primers within the assay. Sequence reads were collapsed and filtered to measure the absolute abundance of every unique TCRbeta CDR3 rearrangement. For each sample, productive Simpson clonality was calculated as the square root of Simpson's diversity index across productive rearrangements. TCRdb mirrors the immuneACCESS table, restricted to in-frame sequences. Some clones are absent from its copies; in checked studies, under half trace to an unresolved V gene, and the reason for the others is unknown. V and J calls and clone size are those listed in that table; D and trimming were worked out from the DNA. The sample contains roughly 100,000 clones, approximately 82% of them found a single time. The top ten clones comprise approximately 15% of the sample.

Sequencing used peripheral blood. The origin of this receptor is a woman at least 80 years old with acute or convalescent COVID-19. This sequence uses TRBV5-1 and TRBJ2-7; D gene: possibly TRBD2, on 6 matching bases. The DNA sequence is as follows: TGCGCCAGCAGCTGGGGGGTTAGCGCGACCTACGAGCAGTACTTC. Its protein is CASSWGVSATYEQYF.